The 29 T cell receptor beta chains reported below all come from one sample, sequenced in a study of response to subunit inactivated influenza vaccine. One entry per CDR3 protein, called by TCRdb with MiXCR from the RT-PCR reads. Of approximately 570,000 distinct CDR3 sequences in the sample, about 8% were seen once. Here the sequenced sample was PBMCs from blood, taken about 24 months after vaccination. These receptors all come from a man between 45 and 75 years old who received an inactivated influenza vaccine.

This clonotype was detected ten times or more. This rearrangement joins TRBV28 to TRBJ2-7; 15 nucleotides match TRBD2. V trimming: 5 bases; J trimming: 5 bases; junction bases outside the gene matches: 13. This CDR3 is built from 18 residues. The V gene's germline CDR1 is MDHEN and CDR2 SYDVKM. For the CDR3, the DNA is TGTGCCAGCAGTCCCCTGGGACTAGCGGGAGGAAGGAGCCACGAGCAGTACTTC. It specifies CASSPLGLAGGRSHEQYF.

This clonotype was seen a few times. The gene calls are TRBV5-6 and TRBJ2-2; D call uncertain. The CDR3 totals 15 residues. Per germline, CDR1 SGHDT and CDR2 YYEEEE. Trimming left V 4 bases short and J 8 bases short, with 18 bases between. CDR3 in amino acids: CASSAWVRPNGELFF. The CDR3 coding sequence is TGTGCCAGCAGCGCTTGGGTTCGGCCGAATGGGGAGCTGTTTTTT.

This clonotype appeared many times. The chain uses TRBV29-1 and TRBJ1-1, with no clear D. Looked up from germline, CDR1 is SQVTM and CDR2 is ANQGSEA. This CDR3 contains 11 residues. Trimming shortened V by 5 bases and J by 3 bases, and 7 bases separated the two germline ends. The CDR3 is CSVFEYTEAFF. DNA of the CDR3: TGCAGCGTTTTCGAATACACTGAAGCTTTCTTT.

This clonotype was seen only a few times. CDR3 nucleotides: TGTGCCAGCTCACCGAGCATTAATTCACCCCTCCACTTT. Its translation: CASSPSINSPLHF. The rearrangement links TRBV18 to TRBJ1-6; D gene ambiguous. With 3 bases removed from V and 6 bases from J, the gap between germline ends came to 6 bases. The CDR3 has 13 amino acids. CDR1 and CDR2 from the germline V gene are KGHSH and LQKENI.

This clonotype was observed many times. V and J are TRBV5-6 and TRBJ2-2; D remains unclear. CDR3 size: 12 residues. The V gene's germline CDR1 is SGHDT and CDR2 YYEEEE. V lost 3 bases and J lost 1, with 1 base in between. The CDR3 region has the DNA TGTGCCAGCAGCTGGAACACCGGGGAGCTGTTTTTT. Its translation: CASSWNTGELFF.

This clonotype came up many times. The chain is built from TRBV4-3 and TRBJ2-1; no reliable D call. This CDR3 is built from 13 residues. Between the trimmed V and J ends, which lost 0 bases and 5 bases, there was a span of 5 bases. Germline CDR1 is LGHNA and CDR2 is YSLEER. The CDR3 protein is CASSQEANNEQFF. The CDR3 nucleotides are TGCGCCAGCAGCCAAGAGGCCAACAATGAGCAGTTCTTC.

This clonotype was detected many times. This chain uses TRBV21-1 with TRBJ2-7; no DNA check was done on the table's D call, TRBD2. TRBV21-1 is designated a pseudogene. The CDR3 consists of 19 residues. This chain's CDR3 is CASSKPNAGTSGHCYEQYF. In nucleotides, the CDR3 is TGTGCCAGCAGCAAACCCAATGCCGGGACTAGCGGGCACTGCTACGAGCAGTACTTC.

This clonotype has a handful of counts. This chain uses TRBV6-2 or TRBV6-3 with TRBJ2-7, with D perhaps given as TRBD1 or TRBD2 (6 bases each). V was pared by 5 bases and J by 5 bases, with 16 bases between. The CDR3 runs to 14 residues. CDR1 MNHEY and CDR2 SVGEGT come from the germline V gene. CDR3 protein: CASSTGRRPDEQYF. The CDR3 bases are TGTGCCAGCAGTACAGGGAGGCGACCGGACGAGCAGTACTTC.

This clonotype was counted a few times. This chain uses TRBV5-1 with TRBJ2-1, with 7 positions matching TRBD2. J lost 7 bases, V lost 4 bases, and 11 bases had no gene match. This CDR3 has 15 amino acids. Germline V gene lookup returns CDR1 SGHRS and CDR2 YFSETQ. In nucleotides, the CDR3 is TGCGCCAGCAGCCTGCGAGCGGGATCCGGAAATGAGCAGTTCTTC. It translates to CASSLRAGSGNEQFF.

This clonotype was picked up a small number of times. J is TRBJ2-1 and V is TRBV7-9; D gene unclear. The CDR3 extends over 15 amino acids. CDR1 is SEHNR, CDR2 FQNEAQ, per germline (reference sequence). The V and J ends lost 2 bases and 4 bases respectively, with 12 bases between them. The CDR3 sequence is CASSLIVVGYNEQFF. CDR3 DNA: TGTGCCAGCAGCTTAATTGTTGTCGGATACAATGAGCAGTTCTTC.

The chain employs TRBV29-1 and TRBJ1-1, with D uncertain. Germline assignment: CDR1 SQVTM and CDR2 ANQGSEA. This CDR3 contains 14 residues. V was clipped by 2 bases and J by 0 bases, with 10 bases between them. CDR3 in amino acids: CSVEKGRMNTEAFF. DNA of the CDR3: TGCAGCGTTGAAAAAGGACGGATGAACACTGAAGCTTTCTTT.

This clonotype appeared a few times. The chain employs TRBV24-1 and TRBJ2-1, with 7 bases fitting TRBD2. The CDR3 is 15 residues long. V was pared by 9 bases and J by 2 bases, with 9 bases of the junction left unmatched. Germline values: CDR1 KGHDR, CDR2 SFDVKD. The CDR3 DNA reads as TGTGCCACCTCCGACGGGGGGTGGGCCTACAATGAGCAGTTCTTC. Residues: CATSDGGWAYNEQFF.

The chain's CDR3 is CASQGLAGAETQYF. The DNA for the CDR3 is TGTGCCAGCCAAGGACTAGCGGGGGCAGAGACCCAGTACTTC. The gene calls are TRBV2 and TRBJ2-5, with TRBD2 matching 13 bases. V lost 8 bases and J lost 4; bases outside the gene matches: 4. This CDR3 is built from 14 residues. Germline CDR1 and CDR2: SNHLY and FYNNEI.

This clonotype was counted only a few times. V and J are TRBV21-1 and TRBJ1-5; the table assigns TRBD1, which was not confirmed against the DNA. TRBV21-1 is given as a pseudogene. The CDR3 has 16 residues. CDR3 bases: TGTGCCAGCAGCAGTCAGGGGGCGGCGAGCAATCAGCCCCAGCATTTT. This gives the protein CASSSQGAASNQPQHF.

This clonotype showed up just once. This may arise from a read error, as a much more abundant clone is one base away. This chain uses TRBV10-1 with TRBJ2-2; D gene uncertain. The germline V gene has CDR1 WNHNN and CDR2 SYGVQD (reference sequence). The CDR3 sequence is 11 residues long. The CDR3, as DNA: TGCACCAGCAGTGCCACCGGGGAGCTGTTTTTT. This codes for CTSSATGELFF.

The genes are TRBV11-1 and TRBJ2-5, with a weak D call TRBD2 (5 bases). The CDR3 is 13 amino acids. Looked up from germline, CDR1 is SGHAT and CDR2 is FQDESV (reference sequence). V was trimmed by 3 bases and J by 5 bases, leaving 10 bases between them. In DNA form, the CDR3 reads TGTGCCAGCAGCTTCGCCGGGATTGAGACCCAGTACTTC. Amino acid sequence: CASSFAGIETQYF.

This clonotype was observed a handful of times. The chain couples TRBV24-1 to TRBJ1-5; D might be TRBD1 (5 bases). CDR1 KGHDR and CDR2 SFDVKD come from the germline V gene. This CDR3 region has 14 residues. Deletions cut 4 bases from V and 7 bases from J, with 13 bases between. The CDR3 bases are TGTGCCACCAGTGACAGGGAGCAATGGCAGCCCCAGCATTTT. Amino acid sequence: CATSDREQWQPQHF.

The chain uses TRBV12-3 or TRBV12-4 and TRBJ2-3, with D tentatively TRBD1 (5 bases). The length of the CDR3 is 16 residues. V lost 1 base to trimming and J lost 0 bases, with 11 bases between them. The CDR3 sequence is CASSLGIRASTDTQYF. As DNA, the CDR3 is TGTGCCAGCAGTTTAGGTATCAGGGCAAGCACAGATACGCAGTATTTT.

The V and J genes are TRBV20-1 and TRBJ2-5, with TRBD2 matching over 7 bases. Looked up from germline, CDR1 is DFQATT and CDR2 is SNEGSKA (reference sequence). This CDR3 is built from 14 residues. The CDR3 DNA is TGCAGCGCAAGGCGCGGGGGTGTCCAAGAGACCCAGTACTTC. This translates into CSARRGGVQETQYF.

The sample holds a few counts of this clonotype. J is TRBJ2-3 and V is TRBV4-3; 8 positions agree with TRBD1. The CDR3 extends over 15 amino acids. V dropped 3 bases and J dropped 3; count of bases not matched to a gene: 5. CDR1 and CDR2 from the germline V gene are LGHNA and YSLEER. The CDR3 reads CASSHRTGLTDTQYF. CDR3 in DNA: TGCGCCAGCAGCCATCGGACAGGGCTGACAGATACGCAGTATTTT.

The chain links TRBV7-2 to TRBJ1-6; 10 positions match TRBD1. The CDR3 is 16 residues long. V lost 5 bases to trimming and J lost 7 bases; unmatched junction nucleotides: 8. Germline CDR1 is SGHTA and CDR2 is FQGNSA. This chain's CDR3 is CASSLLGGQGNSPLHF. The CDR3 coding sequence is TGTGCCAGCAGCCTGCTTGGGGGACAGGGGAATTCACCCCTCCACTTT.

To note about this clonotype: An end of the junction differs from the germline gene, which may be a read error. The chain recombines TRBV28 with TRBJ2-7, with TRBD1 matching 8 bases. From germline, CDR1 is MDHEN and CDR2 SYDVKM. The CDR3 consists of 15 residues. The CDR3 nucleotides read TGTGTCAGCAGTCCCCGGACAGGGTTCTCCTACGAGCAGTACTTC. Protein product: CVSSPRTGFSYEQYF. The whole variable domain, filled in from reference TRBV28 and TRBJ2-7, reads DVKVTQSSRYLVKRTGEKVFLECVQDMDHENMFWYRQDPGLGLRLIYFSYDVKMKEKGDIPEGYSVSREKKERFSLILESASTNQTSMYLCVSSPRTGFSYEQYFGPGTRLTVT.

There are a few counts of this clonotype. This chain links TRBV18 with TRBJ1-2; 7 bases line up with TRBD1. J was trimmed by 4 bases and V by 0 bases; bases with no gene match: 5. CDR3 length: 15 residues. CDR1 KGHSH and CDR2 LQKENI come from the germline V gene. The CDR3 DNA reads TGTGCCAGCTCACCACCGGCAGGGGGTAGCTATGGCTACACCTTC. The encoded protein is CASSPPAGGSYGYTF.

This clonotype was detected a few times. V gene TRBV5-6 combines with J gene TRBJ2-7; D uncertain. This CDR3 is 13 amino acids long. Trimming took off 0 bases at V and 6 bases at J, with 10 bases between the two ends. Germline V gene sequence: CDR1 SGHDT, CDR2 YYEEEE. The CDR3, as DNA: TGTGCCAGCAGCTTGGAAAGGGCTGGCGAGCAGTACTTC. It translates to CASSLERAGEQYF.

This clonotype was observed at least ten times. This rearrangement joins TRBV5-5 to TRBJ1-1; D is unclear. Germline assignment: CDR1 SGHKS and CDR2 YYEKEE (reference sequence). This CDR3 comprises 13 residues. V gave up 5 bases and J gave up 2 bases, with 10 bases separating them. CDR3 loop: CASSQTPNTEAFF. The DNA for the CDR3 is TGTGCCAGCAGTCAAACACCTAACACTGAAGCTTTCTTT.

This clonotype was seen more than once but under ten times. The DNA of the CDR3 is TGCGCCAGCAGCAAATTACAGGGTCCGTACTCTGGGGCCAACGTCCTGACTTTC. Protein: CASSKLQGPYSGANVLTF. The gene calls are TRBV5-1 and TRBJ2-6; weak D call: TRBD1 (6 bases). The germline V gene has CDR1 SGHRS and CDR2 YFSETQ. The CDR3 is 18 residues long. Deletions cut 4 bases from V and 0 bases from J, with 17 bases between.

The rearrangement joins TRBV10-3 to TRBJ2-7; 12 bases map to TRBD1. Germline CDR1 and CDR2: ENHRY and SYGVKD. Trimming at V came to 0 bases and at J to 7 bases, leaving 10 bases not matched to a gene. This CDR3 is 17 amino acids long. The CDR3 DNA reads TGTGCCATCAGTGAGTCAACTTCCGGGACAGGGGGCCTGGAGCAGTACTTC. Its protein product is CAISESTSGTGGLEQYF.

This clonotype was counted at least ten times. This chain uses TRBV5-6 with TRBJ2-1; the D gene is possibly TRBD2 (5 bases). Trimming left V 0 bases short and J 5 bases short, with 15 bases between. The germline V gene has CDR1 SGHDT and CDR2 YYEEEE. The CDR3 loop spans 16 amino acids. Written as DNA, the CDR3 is TGTGCCAGCAGCTTGGGGGCGGGTATCCAACACAATGAGCAGTTCTTC. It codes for CASSLGAGIQHNEQFF.

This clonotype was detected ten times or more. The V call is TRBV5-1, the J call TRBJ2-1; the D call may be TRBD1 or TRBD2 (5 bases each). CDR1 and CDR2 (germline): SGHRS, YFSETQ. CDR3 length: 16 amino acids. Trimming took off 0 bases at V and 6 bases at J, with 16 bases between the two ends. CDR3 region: CASSLGGTDPANEQFF. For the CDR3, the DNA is TGCGCCAGCAGCTTGGGAGGGACGGACCCCGCCAATGAGCAGTTCTTC.